This T cell receptor beta chain was obtained from a study of T cell changes during pregnancy in multiple sclerosis. The repertoire was sequenced with immunoSEQ multiplex PCR; TCRdb's copy has only in-frame clones and lacks some. The table shows about 100,000 clones, with approximately 90% occurring only once. Trimming cost V 5 bases and J 1 base, with 12 bases left between them. CDR3 length equals 15 residues. Germline V gene data show CDR1 as MNHEY and CDR2 as SVGAGI. The source was peripheral blood, collected in the second trimester of pregnancy. This sequence was found in a female donor in good health, enrolled as a control in a pregnancy study. The chain recombines TRBV6-5 with TRBJ1-5; no definite D call. CDR3 DNA: TGTGCCAGCAGTAAAAGAGGTGGGAGCAATCAGCCCCAGCATTTT. This gives the protein CASSKRGGSNQPQHF.